The 18 T cell receptor beta chains presented below share a single source sample, sequenced in a study. TCRdb re-analysed the 5' RACE reads in MiXCR, keeping a single row per CDR3 protein. This sample carries tens of thousands of distinct CDR3 sequences, around 22% of them seen once, and the ten largest clones take 3.5% to 5%. Sequencing input: memory CD4+ T cells sorted from blood. Subset indicated: memory CD4+ T cells, CD4+CD45RO+CD25-. The source of these receptors is a female donor with breast cancer.

This clonotype appeared a few times. The gene calls are TRBV12-3 or TRBV12-4 and TRBJ2-7; maybe TRBD2 (5 bases). The V end was cut by 6 bases, the J end by 3 bases, with 9 bases between. The CDR3 length is 12 residues. The CDR3 reads CASSVGGYEQYF. The CDR3 coding sequence is TGTGCCAGCAGCGTTGGAGGCTACGAGCAGTACTTC.

The CDR3 region is CSAHPRFVHEQYF. The CDR3 region has the DNA TGCAGTGCCCACCCCCGTTTTGTCCACGAGCAGTACTTC. The rearrangement uses TRBV20-1 and TRBJ2-7; the D is unclear. Between the trimmed V and J ends, which lost 6 bases and 5 bases, there was a span of 17 bases. The CDR3 spans 13 residues. The germline CDR1 and CDR2 sequences are DFQATT and SNEGSKA (reference sequence).

This clonotype is medium-sized (0.01 to 0.1%) by share. This sequence joins TRBV4-1 and TRBJ2-1; 8 bases map to TRBD2. The junction had 6 bases not matched to a gene; V was cut back by 3 bases and J by 2 bases. The CDR3 sequence is 16 residues long. Germline assignment: CDR1 MGHRA and CDR2 YSYEKL. CDR3 sequence reads: CASSQFTSGTYNEQFF. The CDR3 DNA is TGCGCCAGCAGCCAGTTCACTAGCGGTACCTACAATGAGCAGTTCTTC.

This clonotype was detected only a few times. V usage is TRBV7-9 and J usage is TRBJ2-1, with 8 bases lining up with TRBD1. The CDR3 runs to 16 residues. V lost 1 base to trimming and J lost 7 bases; unmatched junction nucleotides: 9. The germline V gene has CDR1 SEHNR and CDR2 FQNEAQ (reference sequence). The CDR3 protein is CASSLEGQGVGNEQFF. CDR3 nucleotides: TGTGCCAGCAGCTTAGAAGGACAGGGCGTAGGGAATGAGCAGTTCTTC.

By share, this clonotype ranks as medium-sized. The chain combines TRBV4-1 with TRBJ2-2; no clear D. CDR1 and CDR2 (germline): MGHRA, YSYEKL. The CDR3 totals 15 residues. V shed 0 bases and J shed 2 bases, with 7 bases lying between them. The CDR3 loop is CASSQDGYNTGELFF. As DNA, the CDR3 is TGCGCCAGCAGCCAAGACGGCTACAACACCGGGGAGCTGTTTTTT.

On this clonotype itself: A clone one base away is much larger, so this may be a read error. The rearrangement uses TRBV28 and TRBJ1-2, with unresolved D. V lost 5 bases and J lost 2, with 12 bases in between. This CDR3 region has 14 residues. The germline V gene encodes CDR1 MDHEN and CDR2 SYDVKM. The DNA for the CDR3 is TGTGCCAGCAGTGTAGAAGTTCGCAACTATGGCTACACCTTC. This translates into CASSVEVRNYGYTF.

This clonotype came up a few times. The rearrangement joins TRBV6-5 to TRBJ2-5, with D perhaps being TRBD1 or TRBD2 (6 bases each). CDR1 MNHEY and CDR2 SVGAGI come from the germline V gene. This CDR3 comprises 19 residues. Trimming pared 7 bases from V and 0 bases from J, leaving 27 bases between. CDR3 DNA: TGTGCCAGCACCCCCCTCTCGACGGGGGCCCTAGGGTACCAAGAGACCCAGTACTTC. Protein product: CASTPLSTGALGYQETQYF.

As to this clonotype: Without the conserved terminal phenylalanine or tryptophan, this CDR3 likely stems from a read error. The DNA is left out, because the CDR3 cannot be placed on it with certainty; the CDR3 is given as TCRdb lists it. The chain carries TRBV10-2 and TRBJ1-1. The CDR3 is 13 residues long, counting both termini. CDR1 is WSHSY and CDR2 is SAAADI in the germline V gene. CDR3 amino acids: CASSEVRNTEAFL.

With regard to this clonotype: Because the CDR3 is missing its conserved closing phenylalanine or tryptophan, this is likely a read error. The J gene is TRBJ1-5, the V gene TRBV12-3 or TRBV12-4; unclear D gene. The ends were cut back, 8 bases at V and 6 bases at J, with 17 bases in the middle. This CDR3 spans 14 amino acids. This chain's CDR3 is CASGDDGMSQPQHI. The CDR3 nucleotides are TGTGCCAGCGGTGATGATGGGATGAGTCAGCCCCAGCATATT.

This clonotype showed up many times. V usage is TRBV9 and J usage is TRBJ1-5; D is ambiguous. CDR1 and CDR2 (germline): SGDLS, YYNGEE. The CDR3 extends over 13 amino acids. The V end lost 0 bases, the J end lost 6 bases, and 7 bases lay between the germline ends. This CDR3 is CASSVGGSQPQHF. The CDR3 region has the DNA TGTGCCAGCAGCGTAGGGGGTAGTCAGCCCCAGCATTTT.

The chain recombines TRBV4-1 with TRBJ1-4, with D maybe TRBD1 (6 bases). The CDR3 is 16 amino acids. V lost 2 bases, J lost 8 bases, and 18 bases lay in between. Germline values: CDR1 MGHRA, CDR2 YSYEKL. This CDR3 is CASSQHLQGLGEKLFF. CDR3 nucleotide sequence: TGCGCCAGCAGCCAACACCTACAGGGCTTAGGGGAAAAACTGTTTTTT.

The chain employs TRBV20-1 and TRBJ2-1, with TRBD2 matching over 8 bases. The V gene's germline CDR1 is DFQATT and CDR2 SNEGSKA (reference sequence). This CDR3 contains 17 residues. The trim removed 1 base at V and 10 bases at J, leaving 18 bases unmatched. Written as DNA, the CDR3 is TGCAGTGCTAGAGCGTCCCTTCTATCGGGAGGGCTGACGGAGCAGTTCTTC. Amino acids: CSARASLLSGGLTEQFF.

This clonotype was picked up many times. J is TRBJ1-2 and V is TRBV4-1; D is perhaps TRBD1 (6 bases). CDR1 and CDR2 (germline): MGHRA, YSYEKL. The CDR3 has 16 residues. The V end was cut by 1 base, the J end by 3 bases, with 15 bases between. Here the CDR3 reads CASSQVRGGIYYGYTF. The CDR3 DNA sequence: TGCGCCAGCAGCCAAGTACGAGGGGGAATTTACTATGGCTACACCTTC.

Only a few counts were recorded for this clonotype. This rearrangement joins TRBV5-1 to TRBJ1-5, with D tentatively TRBD1 (5 bases). The CDR3 has 15 residues. The V gene lost 0 bases and the J gene lost 7 bases, with 14 bases spanning the gap. Germline lookup yields CDR1 SGHRS and CDR2 YFSETQ. This chain's CDR3 is CASSLEGGRGQPQHF. The CDR3, as DNA: TGCGCCAGCAGCTTGGAAGGTGGTCGGGGGCAGCCCCAGCATTTT.

This clonotype was seen only a few times. A read error may be the cause here, since a much bigger clone is one base away. V usage is TRBV29-1 and J usage is TRBJ1-1, with D unclear. CDR3 length equals 12 residues. Germline V gives CDR1 SQVTM, CDR2 ANQGSEA. The CDR3 nucleotides are TGCAGAGTTGATTGGGCGGCGGATGAAGCTTTCTTT. Its translation is CRVDWAADEAFF.

This clonotype appeared a few times. This chain joins TRBV24-1 and TRBJ2-1; 11 nucleotides align to TRBD2. Looked up from germline, CDR1 is KGHDR and CDR2 is SFDVKD. CDR3 size: 15 residues. V was clipped by 1 base and J by 8 bases; unmatched bases: 3. The CDR3 here is CATSDLTSGSYEQFF. The CDR3 DNA is TGTGCCACCAGTGATTTAACTAGCGGGAGCTATGAGCAGTTCTTC.

The chain is built from TRBV7-9 and TRBJ2-7, with D hard to call. Germline CDR1 and CDR2: SEHNR and FQNEAQ (reference sequence). Trimming took off 4 bases at V and 1 base at J, with 8 bases between the two ends. The CDR3 length is 13 residues. In DNA form, the CDR3 reads TGTGCCAGCAGCTCTCCGTTATCCTACGAGCAGTACTTC. Protein sequence: CASSSPLSYEQYF.

This clonotype was observed at least ten times. The chain combines TRBV20-1 with TRBJ2-3; 11 bases agree with TRBD2. CDR1 is DFQATT and CDR2 is SNEGSKA in the germline V gene (reference sequence). The CDR3 runs to 17 residues. J lost 1 base, V lost 3 bases, and 9 bases had no gene match. The CDR3, as DNA: TGCAGTGCTAGGGTCCAACCGGGACTAGCGGGCACAGATACGCAGTATTTT. Encoded protein: CSARVQPGLAGTDTQYF.